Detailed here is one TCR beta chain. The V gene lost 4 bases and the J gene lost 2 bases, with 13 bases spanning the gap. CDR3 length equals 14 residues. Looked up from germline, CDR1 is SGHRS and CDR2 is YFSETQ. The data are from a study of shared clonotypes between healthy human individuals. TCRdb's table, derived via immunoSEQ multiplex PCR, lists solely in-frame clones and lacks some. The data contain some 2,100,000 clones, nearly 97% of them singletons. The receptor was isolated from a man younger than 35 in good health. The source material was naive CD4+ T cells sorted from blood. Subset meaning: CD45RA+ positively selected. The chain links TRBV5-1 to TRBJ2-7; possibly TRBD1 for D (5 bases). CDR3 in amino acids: CASSPVQGAYEQYF. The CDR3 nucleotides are TGCGCCAGCAGCCCCGTGCAGGGCGCCTACGAGCAGTACTTC.